This T cell receptor (beta chain) stems from a study of T cell changes during pregnancy in multiple sclerosis. Germline values: CDR1 SGHRS, CDR2 YFSETQ. Trimming removed 0 bases from V and 7 bases from J, with 10 bases in between. The CDR3 consists of 13 residues. This clone appeared a single time. The assay was immunoSEQ multiplex PCR, and TCRdb's table has in-frame clones only and misses some. The sample records approximately 69,000 clones, about 92% being singletons. This chain uses TRBV5-1 with TRBJ1-2; no definite D call. The sequences come from peripheral blood, collected in the second trimester of pregnancy. This TCR was sampled from a female donor in good health, enrolled as a control in a pregnancy study. The CDR3 bases are TGCGCCAGCAGCTTGGGGGGAGTCCGTGGCTACACCTTC. Its protein product is CASSLGGVRGYTF.